The source of this TCR beta chain is a study of CD8+ T cells in alopecia areata (dated by TCRdb to the late 2010s). As for the study more broadly: Treated patients were enrolled in an open-label pilot trial of oral tofacitinib at 5 to 10 mg twice daily for moderate-to-severe alopecia areata. Tofacitinib was given for 6 to 18 months, followed by 6 months of follow-up off drug to assess delayed response and recurrence. immunoSEQ multiplex PCR using 35 Vbeta forward primers and 13 Jbeta reverse primers was used to amplify TCRbeta CDR3 regions. For the treated patients, the SALT score, which quantifies what percentage of scalp surface area is affected, served as the measure of disease severity. Patients on tofacitinib were biopsied at baseline and after 4 and 24 weeks of treatment, and several of the patients also had a later scalp biopsy. Clonality in the scalp was compared among normal scalp (n=4), patchy alopecia areata scalp (n=8), and alopecia totalis/universalis scalp (n=8). Human TCRbeta sequencing covered scalp tissue and sorted CD4+ and CD8+ peripheral blood T cells from patchy and totalis/universalis alopecia areata patients and healthy controls. RNA was extracted with the PAXgene miRNA kit for fixed scalp, the miRNeasy kit for PBMCs, and the RNeasy kit for mouse skin. High-throughput TCRbeta sequencing was used to examine T cell clonal expansion in alopecia areata in both the C3H/HeJ mouse model and human patients. Broad study findings and their caveats: Shared TCR sequences between patients were less evident than in mice, which may be partly attributable to HLA diversity in the patient population. During tofacitinib treatment, many expanded lesional clones stuck around in both scalp and blood, and this persistence may partly explain why relapse happens after treatment is stopped. Lesional scalp, especially in alopecia totalis/universalis, showed higher clonality and more expanded CD8+ clones than normal scalp, suggesting antigenic drive. Unlike mouse skin, where gammadelta T cells dominate, normal human skin contains resident alphabeta T cells that get sequenced too, which complicates analysis of the scalp TCR repertoire. Because the treated cohort was small and had only one nonresponder, larger studies are needed to examine links between baseline CD8+ expansion and response. Scalp clonality and the number of expanded CD8+ clones among the top 100 scalp clones were significantly decreased by tofacitinib.

Reading the label with the study, this specimen's time point is: roughly 27 days on oral tofacitinib. The intended sense of this specimen's treatment or condition label: oral pan-JAK inhibitor, 5-10 mg twice daily. From alopecia areata patients, peripheral blood was collected along with lesional scalp punch biopsies. After PBMCs were isolated by density centrifugation and stained for CD3, CD4 and CD8, a FACSAria was used to sort CD4+ and CD8+ T cells. V is clipped by 1 base and J by 2 bases, and the sequence between their germline boundaries is 2 bases long. The CDR3 has 11 amino acids, counting the end cysteine and phenylalanine. Only CDR3 DNA remains: 33 bases, in frame from the first base. Sequences DFQATT (CDR1) and SNEGSKA (CDR2) are obtained from the germline V gene (reference sequence). To note about this clone: It has no known antigen specificity. No clone much larger than this one lies a single base away; base qualities are absent.

Libraries came from the immunoSEQ multiplex PCR assay. RNA was extracted from all samples and reverse transcribed into cDNA as template for TCR sequencing. First-strand cDNA was synthesized using SuperScript III with a 2:1 mix of oligo-dT and random hexamers. A synthetic immune receptor repertoire was used to assess amplification bias, and residual bias was removed computationally. Under the source paper's analysis protocol: After raw reads were preprocessed to remove errors, the CDR3 was defined following IMGT conventions as running from the conserved cysteine to phenylalanine. Clonality was computed as 1 minus the Shannon entropy, with the entropy normalized by log2 of the number of productive unique TCRs. Whether each scalp clone was CD4 or CD8 was inferred by checking scalp TCRbeta sequences against the CD4 and CD8 repertoires from sorted blood. Drawn from immuneACCESS, this table holds only the in-frame rearrangements with V and J called that TCRdb kept. Clones are partly lost; checked studies trace under half to an unresolved V gene and leave the rest unexplained. V and J calls and clone size follow that table, whereas D and trimming were derived from the DNA. The sample table records over 200,000 clones; 64% of these occur just once. The ten top clones hold more than 3.5% of the sample.

The receptor's source is a human donor with alopecia areata. The starting material was CD4+ T cells sorted from blood, obtained at week 4, from a patient treated with tofacitinib. The chain is encoded by TRBV20-1 joined to TRBJ1-2, with no D gene named confidently. The CDR3 amino acid sequence is: CSARVNYGYTF. In nucleotide form, the sequence is TGCAGTGCTAGAGTCAACTATGGCTACACCTTC.